One T cell receptor (beta chain) is described in this entry. Its antigen is currently unknown. Per germline, CDR1 SGDLS and CDR2 YYNGEE. This CDR3 comprises 15 residues. Germline trimming cut 3 bases from V and 4 bases from J; bases unmatched to any gene: 4. The sample is drawn from a study of cytomegalovirus exposure and HLA in healthy donors. The study's findings and limits: A later analysis found that most CMV-associated TCR beta chains appeared HLA-restricted. Several top significant clusters appeared, in a later analysis, to be linked to common viral pathogens. In a later analysis, an Asian-associated ancestry cluster reportedly showed fewer N-insertions than the roughly 730-donor mean.

Vbeta (60) and Jbeta (13) primers were used in the PCR. Method: immunoSEQ multiplex PCR; TCRdb's copy keeps in-frame clones and lacks some. Seen here are more than 130,000 clones, approximately 80% observed once, and the top ten hold 5.1%. Healthy bone marrow donors made up the donors. This TCR came from a male donor in good health and CMV-seronegative. The sequencing sample was made of PBMCs. The chain carries TRBV9 and TRBJ2-2; 9 bases map to TRBD1. CDR3 nucleotide sequence: TGTGCCAGCAGCGGTACGGGACAGGGCACCGGGGAGCTGTTTTTT. Amino acids: CASSGTGQGTGELFF.